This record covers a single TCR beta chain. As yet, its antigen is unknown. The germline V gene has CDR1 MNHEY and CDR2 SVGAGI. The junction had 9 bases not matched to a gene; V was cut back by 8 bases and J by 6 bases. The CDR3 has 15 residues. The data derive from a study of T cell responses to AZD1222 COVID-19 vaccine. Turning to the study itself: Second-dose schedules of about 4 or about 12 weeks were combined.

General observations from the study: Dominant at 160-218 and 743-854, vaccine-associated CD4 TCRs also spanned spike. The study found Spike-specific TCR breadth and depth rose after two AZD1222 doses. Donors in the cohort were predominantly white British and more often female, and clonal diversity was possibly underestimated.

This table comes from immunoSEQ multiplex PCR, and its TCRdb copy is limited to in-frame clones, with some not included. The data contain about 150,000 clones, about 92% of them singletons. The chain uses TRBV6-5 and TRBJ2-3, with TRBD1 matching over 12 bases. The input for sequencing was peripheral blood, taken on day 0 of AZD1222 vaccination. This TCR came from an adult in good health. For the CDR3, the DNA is TGTGCCAGCCACGGGACAGGGGGCCTGCTGGATACGCAGTATTTT. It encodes CASHGTGGLLDTQYF.